These 30 T cell receptor beta chains were sequenced from one sample in a study of T cells in Graves' hyperthyroidism and ophthalmopathy. RNA transcripts gave rise to amplified TCR beta CDR3 regions. HTBI primers drove first-round RT-PCR of the TCR CDR3. TCRdb re-called the multiplex PCR reads with MiXCR, one entry per CDR3 protein. The sample has some 400,000 distinct CDR3 sequences; under 20% are singletons. Sequenced sample: blood. All receptors come from a woman aged 18 to 35 with Graves' hyperthyroidism.

The V and J genes are TRBV6-5 and TRBJ1-6; 9 bases agree with TRBD1. J gave up 6 bases and V 4 bases, and 1 base lay outside the gene matches. CDR1 is MNHEY, CDR2 SVGAGI, per germline. This CDR3 comprises 14 residues. In DNA, the CDR3 is TGTGCCAGCAGTTCGACAGGGGGTAATTCACCCCTCCACTTT. This translates into CASSSTGGNSPLHF.

This clonotype was observed many times. This chain joins TRBV29-1 and TRBJ1-1; tentative D call: TRBD1 (6 bases). V lost 1 base to trimming and J lost 5 bases, with 11 bases between them. CDR1 is SQVTM and CDR2 is ANQGSEA in the germline V gene. The CDR3 spans 13 residues. The CDR3 DNA reads TGCAGCGTTGAAGGGAGGGGGGGGACTGAAGCTTTCTTT. This gives the protein CSVEGRGGTEAFF.

The chain carries TRBV12-3 or TRBV12-4 and TRBJ2-5, with D tentatively TRBD1 (6 bases). Trimming left V 6 bases short and J 10 bases short, with 18 bases between. This CDR3 comprises 13 residues. The CDR3 coding sequence is TGTGCCAGCAGCCCCGGGACACACCAGGGCCAGTACTTC. It encodes CASSPGTHQGQYF.

This clonotype was seen at least ten times. The V and J genes are TRBV27 and TRBJ1-5, with 8 bases lining up with TRBD1. There are 14 residues in the CDR3. Germline V gives CDR1 MNHEY, CDR2 SMNVEV (reference sequence). The J segment lost 4 bases and the V segment lost 8 bases, leaving 7 bases of the junction unmatched. CDR3 amino acids: CASAGGLGNQPQHF. The DNA for the CDR3 is TGTGCCAGCGCAGGGGGCTTGGGGAATCAGCCCCAGCATTTT.

Many counts were recorded for this clonotype. The chain couples TRBV9 to TRBJ1-5, with D hard to call. There are 13 residues in the CDR3. Trimming shortened V by 0 bases and J by 11 bases, and 12 bases separated the two germline ends. The germline V gene has CDR1 SGDLS and CDR2 YYNGEE. The CDR3 region is CASSVDAESAQHF. The CDR3 coding sequence is TGTGCCAGCAGCGTAGACGCAGAATCAGCCCAGCATTTT.

The sample holds many counts of this clonotype. The genes are TRBV11-2 and TRBJ1-2; D unresolved. The CDR3 extends over 16 amino acids. Trimming removed 0 bases from V and 6 bases from J, with 17 bases in between. Germline CDR1 reads SGHAT; CDR2 reads FQNNGV. DNA of the CDR3: TGTGCCAGCAGCTTAGATCACCTGGGCATCTATCATGGCTACACCTTC. Protein sequence: CASSLDHLGIYHGYTF.

To note about this clonotype: The CDR3 ends on some other residue instead of the conserved phenylalanine or tryptophan, so this is likely a read error. The rearrangement links TRBV10-3 to TRBJ2-2; tentative D call: TRBD1 (7 bases). V shed 10 bases and J shed 2 bases, with 17 bases lying between them. The CDR3 has 15 residues. Germline V gene data show CDR1 as ENHRY and CDR2 as SYGVKD. CDR3 loop: CATLSGGLNTGELFC. The CDR3 DNA sequence: TGTGCCACCCTATCAGGGGGGCTCAACACCGGGGAGCTGTTTTGT.

As regards this clonotype: Since a much larger clone is just one base distant, this may be a read error. The chain is built from TRBV27 and TRBJ2-5; D is unresolved. The CDR3 extends over 13 amino acids. Trimming cost V 8 bases and J 3 bases, with 13 bases left between them. The germline V gene encodes CDR1 MNHEY and CDR2 SMNVEV (reference sequence). The CDR3 coding sequence is TGTGCCAGCGGTCAAATTGAGAAAGAGACCCAGTACTTC. This codes for CASGQIEKETQYF.

Points on this clonotype: This may stem from a read error, because a much larger clone lies one nucleotide away. The chain links TRBV18 to TRBJ1-5; D is unclear. Germline V gene sequence: CDR1 KGHSH, CDR2 LQKENI. CDR3 size: 13 residues. CDR3 coding DNA: TGTGCCATCTCACCACCGGCAGAACAGCCCCAGCATTTT. Translation gives CAISPPAEQPQHF.

The gene calls are TRBV20-1 and TRBJ2-5, with TRBD2 identical over 15 bases. The germline V gene has CDR1 DFQATT and CDR2 SNEGSKA (reference sequence). The CDR3 spans 16 residues. J lost 5 bases, V lost 1 base, and 5 bases had no gene match. Written as DNA, the CDR3 is TGCAGTGCTAGAGGGACTAGCGGGGGGGCCTCGGAGACCCAGTACTTC. Amino acids: CSARGTSGGASETQYF.

This clonotype was seen repeatedly, ten times or more. The chain has TRBV11-2 and TRBJ2-2; 7 positions agree with TRBD1. The CDR3 runs to 16 residues. Germline V CDR1 and CDR2: SGHAT, FQNNGV. J was trimmed by 0 bases and V by 5 bases; bases with no gene match: 6. The CDR3 is CASSDAGTANTGELFF. The CDR3 region has the DNA TGTGCCAGCAGCGATGCCGGGACAGCGAACACCGGGGAGCTGTTTTTT.

This clonotype occurred many times. This chain joins TRBV28 and TRBJ2-2, with 8 bases lining up with TRBD2. The germline V gene encodes CDR1 MDHEN and CDR2 SYDVKM. The CDR3 consists of 16 residues. Trimming removed 7 bases from V and 3 bases from J; junction bases left unmatched: 10. DNA for the CDR3: TGTGCCAGCAAAATATTGACTAGCGAGTACACCGGGGAGCTGTTTTTT. Protein: CASKILTSEYTGELFF.

Many counts were recorded for this clonotype. The chain has TRBV6-1 and TRBJ1-5; D is perhaps TRBD1 (5 bases). The CDR3 has 15 amino acids. The V and J ends lost 3 bases and 1 base respectively, with 10 bases between them. Germline V gene sequence: CDR1 MNHNS, CDR2 SASEGT. Here the CDR3 DNA reads TGTGCCAGCAGTGATCAGGGCATAAGCAATCAGCCCCAGCATTTT. Translated: CASSDQGISNQPQHF.

In the case of this clonotype: This may stem from a read error, because a much larger clone lies one nucleotide away. No conserved phenylalanine or tryptophan is present at the end of the CDR3, so a read error is the likely explanation. V gene TRBV12-3 or TRBV12-4 combines with J gene TRBJ2-7; D unclear. V was pared by 0 bases and J by 1 base, with 7 bases between. The length of the CDR3 is 14 residues. CDR3 DNA sequence: TGTGCCAGCAGTTTAGCGCTACAGTCCTACGAGCAGTACTAC. Translation: CASSLALQSYEQYY.

This clonotype has a handful of counts. The rearrangement uses TRBV20-1 and TRBJ2-5, with D possibly being TRBD1 (5 bases). CDR3 size: 13 residues. CDR1 and CDR2 from the germline V gene are DFQATT and SNEGSKA (reference sequence). V lost 1 base to trimming and J lost 5 bases, with 11 bases between them. CDR3 in DNA: TGCAGTGCTAGAGGGGCAGGGTTGGAGACCCAGTACTTC. Encoded protein: CSARGAGLETQYF.

This clonotype was found many times. The chain employs TRBV2 and TRBJ2-5; possible D gene TRBD1, 7 bases. V was trimmed by 6 bases and J by 1 base, leaving 12 bases between them. The CDR3 consists of 14 residues. Germline V gives CDR1 SNHLY, CDR2 FYNNEI. Here the CDR3 DNA reads TGTGCCAGCAGCGGAGGGACAGTCCAAGAGACCCAGTACTTC. Residues: CASSGGTVQETQYF.

In this sample, this clonotype turned up many times. The chain is built from TRBV11-2 and TRBJ1-1; D remains ambiguous. There are 13 residues in the CDR3. The germline gives CDR1 SGHAT, CDR2 FQNNGV. The V end lost 5 bases, the J end lost 3 bases, and 10 bases lay between the germline ends. The CDR3 spells CASSPDPHTEAFF. The CDR3 bases are TGTGCCAGCAGCCCAGACCCCCACACTGAAGCTTTCTTT.

This clonotype was seen ten or more times. The chain has TRBV6-5 and TRBJ2-7, with D perhaps matching TRBD1 (6 bases). Germline V lookup: CDR1 MNHEY, CDR2 SVGAGI. The CDR3 sequence is 14 residues long. V gave up 2 bases and J gave up 1 base, with 9 bases separating them. The CDR3 loop reads CASSYARGSYEQYF. CDR3 bases: TGTGCCAGCAGTTACGCCAGGGGTTCCTACGAGCAGTACTTC.

This clonotype showed up many times. The chain has TRBV11-2 and TRBJ2-2; D is ambiguous. The CDR3 extends over 16 amino acids. The V gene's germline CDR1 is SGHAT and CDR2 FQNNGV. With 6 bases removed from V and 5 bases from J, the gap between germline ends came to 19 bases. CDR3 amino acids: CASRSPWQLGTGELFF. The CDR3 region has the DNA TGTGCCAGCAGAAGTCCGTGGCAATTGGGGACCGGGGAGCTGTTTTTT.

As to this clonotype: A much larger clone differs from this one at a single base, so this may be a read error. The chain couples TRBV27 to TRBJ2-2, with D unresolved. The CDR3 spans 14 residues. Germline V gene data show CDR1 as MNHEY and CDR2 as SMNVEV (reference sequence). The CDR3 spells CACSFSRTVGELFF. CDR3 sequence (DNA): TGTGCCTGCAGTTTCTCCCGCACCGTCGGGGAGCTGTTTTTT.

In its sample, this clonotype was seen many times. The chain uses TRBV2 and TRBJ1-2; maybe TRBD1 (5 bases). There are 15 residues in the CDR3. Trimming left V 2 bases short and J 8 bases short, with 18 bases between. Germline V lookup: CDR1 SNHLY, CDR2 FYNNEI. Here the CDR3 reads CASSELSVAGKGYTF. CDR3 coding DNA: TGTGCCAGCAGTGAATTGTCGGTGGCAGGGAAAGGCTACACCTTC.

This clonotype appeared many times. The V and J genes are TRBV11-2 and TRBJ2-5; 10 nucleotides line up with TRBD1. Unmatched junction bases numbered 3, after V lost 6 bases and J lost 5 bases. This CDR3 spans 13 amino acids. Germline CDR1 SGHAT, CDR2 FQNNGV. The CDR3 loop reads CASSSGQGETQYF. Here the CDR3 DNA reads TGTGCCAGCAGTTCGGGACAGGGGGAGACCCAGTACTTC.

This clonotype was observed many times. CDR3 loop: CASSVLNQPQHF. The CDR3 coding sequence is TGTGCCAGCTCCGTACTTAATCAGCCCCAGCATTTT. This rearrangement joins TRBV28 to TRBJ1-5; D not certain. V lost 8 bases, J lost 4 bases, and 9 bases lay in between. This CDR3 contains 12 residues. Germline CDR1 reads MDHEN; CDR2 reads SYDVKM. Based on the CDR3 plus reference TRBV28 and TRBJ1-5, the full variable domain is DVKVTQSSRYLVKRTGEKVFLECVQDMDHENMFWYRQDPGLGLRLIYFSYDVKMKEKGDIPEGYSVSREKKERFSLILESASTNQTSMYLCASSVLNQPQHFGDGTRLSIL.

At least ten counts were recorded for this clonotype. V usage is TRBV30 and J usage is TRBJ1-5, with 8 bases matching TRBD1. CDR3 size: 13 residues. CDR1 is GTSNPN, CDR2 SVGIG, per germline (reference sequence). V shed 3 bases and J 12 bases; nucleotides not matched to a gene: 10. In nucleotides, the CDR3 is TGTGCCTGGAGATCAGGGGGCCGGGGGCTCCAGCATTTT. This gives the protein CAWRSGGRGLQHF.

This clonotype appeared many times. This CDR3 is CASSEPSPWTQHF. Here the CDR3 DNA reads TGTGCCAGCAGTGAACCGTCCCCTTGGACCCAGCATTTT. This chain uses TRBV6-1 with TRBJ1-5; D is unclear. The CDR3 spans 13 residues. The germline CDR1 and CDR2 sequences are MNHNS and SASEGT. The V end lost 2 bases, the J end lost 11 bases, and 13 bases lay between the germline ends.

This clonotype was recorded many times. The rearrangement links TRBV2 to TRBJ1-1, with 7 bases matching TRBD1. CDR1 and CDR2 from the germline V gene are SNHLY and FYNNEI. The V segment lost 3 bases and the J segment 3 bases; nucleotides outside the gene matches: 4. The length of the CDR3 is 14 residues. The CDR3 DNA follows: TGTGCCAGCAGTGAGGACAGGAGAGACACTGAAGCTTTCTTT. This translates into CASSEDRRDTEAFF.

This clonotype has only a few counts. This sequence joins TRBV5-1 and TRBJ2-7; TRBD2 matches 11 bases. This CDR3 has 16 amino acids. Looked up from germline, CDR1 is SGHRS and CDR2 is YFSETQ. V was clipped by 0 bases and J by 1 base; unmatched bases: 3. CDR3 loop: CASSLGSGGASYEQYF. The DNA of the CDR3 is TGCGCCAGCAGCTTGGGTAGCGGGGGGGCATCCTACGAGCAGTACTTC.

The table lists this clonotype with many counts. This rearrangement joins TRBV2 to TRBJ1-5; possibly TRBD1 for D (6 bases). The V gene's germline CDR1 is SNHLY and CDR2 FYNNEI. Deletions cut 6 bases from V and 3 bases from J, with 15 bases between. This CDR3 region has 15 residues. CDR3 loop: CASSEDSLLNQPQHF. The CDR3 coding sequence is TGTGCCAGCAGCGAGGACAGCTTACTCAATCAGCCCCAGCATTTT.

The gene calls are TRBV5-6 and TRBJ2-5; TRBD1 matches at 7 bases. This CDR3 is 16 amino acids long. Germline V lookup: CDR1 SGHDT, CDR2 YYEEEE. The ends lost 4 bases at V and 1 base at J; junction bases unmatched: 10. CDR3: CASSQEGQDFQETQYF. Written as DNA, the CDR3 is TGTGCCAGCAGCCAAGAAGGACAGGACTTCCAAGAGACCCAGTACTTC.

At least ten counts were recorded for this clonotype. The chain employs TRBV12-3 or TRBV12-4 and TRBJ2-5; 8 positions agree with TRBD1. The CDR3 runs to 14 residues. V was clipped by 6 bases and J by 4 bases; unmatched bases: 7. This chain's CDR3 is CASRWTGLRETQYF. CDR3 bases: TGTGCCAGCAGATGGACAGGGTTGCGAGAGACCCAGTACTTC.